Listed here are 21 T cell receptor beta chains from one sample, sequenced in a study of vaccination effects on CD4 cells after COVID-19. Antigen-specific CD4+ T cells were first expanded with viral peptide pools by the ViraFEST assay and only then sequenced. A 10-day culture period preceded the isolation of CD4+ T cells. All vaccine recipients tested negative for nucleocapsid antibodies and had never contracted SARS-CoV-2 infection. Generated by immunoSEQ multiplex PCR, the TCRdb table keeps only in-frame clones and is missing some. This sample yields 25,000 to 35,000 clones, of which about four fifths are seen a single time; around 30% belongs to the top ten. These TCRs are of unknown antigen specificity. The sequenced sample was CD4+ T cells from PBMCs cultured with SARS-CoV-2 spike peptides, obtained before COVID-19 vaccination. These receptors originate from a human donor who received a COVID-19 vaccine.

CDR3 protein: CASSQTGTGELFF. The CDR3 DNA is TGTGCCAGCAGCCAAACTGGCACCGGGGAGCTGTTTTTT. The chain couples TRBV3-1 (or the pseudogene TRBV3-2) to TRBJ2-2; D is unclear. Germline loops: CDR1 LGHDT, CDR2 YNNKEL (reference sequence). The CDR3 is 13 amino acids. The V end lost 2 bases, the J end lost 4 bases, and 5 bases lay between the germline ends.

This clone was recorded a few times. The CDR3 bases are TGTGCCAGCAGTTTATCCCCCGGGACAGGGACCGGGGAGCTGTTTTTT. Encoded protein: CASSLSPGTGTGELFF. The J gene is TRBJ2-2, the V gene TRBV28; 9 nucleotides match TRBD1. CDR1 MDHEN and CDR2 SYDVKM come from the germline V gene. The CDR3 is 16 residues long. The trim removed 1 base at V and 5 bases at J, leaving 5 bases unmatched.

In this sample, this clone turned up a few times. V and J are TRBV4-1 and TRBJ1-5, with a possible D match to TRBD1 (6 bases). Germline loops: CDR1 MGHRA, CDR2 YSYEKL. V was pared by 3 bases and J by 4 bases, with 13 bases between. The CDR3 is 15 residues long. As DNA, the CDR3 is TGCGCCAGCAGCCACGGGACATTGCAAAATCAGCCCCAGCATTTT. It codes for CASSHGTLQNQPQHF.

This rearrangement joins TRBV7-2 to TRBJ1-2; 7 bases match TRBD1. Germline-derived CDR1 and CDR2 are SGHTA and FQGNSA. The ends lost 1 base at V and 5 bases at J; junction bases unmatched: 7. The CDR3 spans 15 residues. The CDR3 region is CASSLGPGQEYGYTF. Written as DNA, the CDR3 is TGTGCCAGCAGCTTAGGTCCTGGACAGGAGTATGGCTACACCTTC.

The chain has TRBV27 and TRBJ1-1; tentatively, D is TRBD1 (5 bases). Germline lookup yields CDR1 MNHEY and CDR2 SMNVEV (reference sequence). The CDR3 has 13 amino acids. Trimming cost V 7 bases and J 0 bases, with 9 bases left between them. For the CDR3, the DNA is TGTGCCAGCAAGCGACAGTTGAACACTGAAGCTTTCTTT. Protein product: CASKRQLNTEAFF.

V is TRBV12-1 and J is TRBJ2-6; the tabulated D call, TRBD1, remains unverified against the DNA. TRBV12-1 is a pseudogene locus. This CDR3 spans 14 amino acids. CDR3 sequence (DNA): TGTGCCACCCCCCCAAACTCTGGGGCCAACGTCCTGACTTTC. Its translation: CATPPNSGANVLTF.

The chain employs TRBV12-5 and TRBJ2-1; 8 positions match TRBD2. CDR3 length: 16 residues. From germline, CDR1 is LGHNT and CDR2 FRNRAP. V trimming: 9 bases; J trimming: 2 bases; junction bases outside the gene matches: 12. DNA of the CDR3: TGTGCTAGGGGGAACGAGCGGGAGAGGACCTACAATGAGCAGTTCTTC. Encoded protein: CARGNERERTYNEQFF.

The CDR3 sequence: CASSLKGADYGYTF. In DNA form, the CDR3 reads TGCGCCAGCAGCTTGAAGGGGGCGGACTATGGCTACACCTTC. The J gene is TRBJ1-2, the V gene TRBV5-1, with 7 bases fitting TRBD1. V gave up 1 base and J gave up 3 bases; unmatched junction bases: 3. Germline CDR1 reads SGHRS; CDR2 reads YFSETQ. This CDR3 is built from 14 residues. Using reference TRBV5-1 and TRBJ1-2 for the parts outside the CDR3, the full variable domain is KAGVTQTPRYLIKTRGQQVTLSCSPISGHRSVSWYQQTPGQGLQFLFEYFSETQRNKGNFPGRFSGRQFSNSRSEMNVSTLELGDSALYLCASSLKGADYGYTFGSGTRLTVV.

This clone came up once. This rearrangement joins TRBV7-6 to TRBJ1-4; 10 nucleotides match TRBD1. CDR1 and CDR2 from the germline V gene are SGHVS and FNYEAQ. The CDR3 runs to 17 residues. After removal of 0 bases from V and 5 bases from J, the junction contained 6 bases not matched to a gene. Here the CDR3 DNA reads TGTGCCAGCAGCTTAGCCCTTTTGGGACAGGGGAATGAAAAACTGTTTTTT. This encodes CASSLALLGQGNEKLFF.

This rearrangement joins TRBV6-2 or TRBV6-3 to TRBJ2-2, with D uncertain. V was trimmed by 5 bases and J by 4 bases, leaving 11 bases between them. The germline CDR1 and CDR2 sequences are MNHEY and SVGEGT. This CDR3 is 14 amino acids long. CDR3: CASSTPGFTGELFF. The CDR3 region has the DNA TGTGCCAGCAGTACCCCCGGTTTCACCGGGGAGCTGTTTTTT.

The V gene is TRBV18, the J gene TRBJ2-1, with D possibly TRBD2 on 5 matching bases. The V end was cut by 0 bases, the J end by 6 bases, with 15 bases between. The CDR3 length is 16 residues. In germline, CDR1 is KGHSH, CDR2 LQKENI. For the CDR3, the DNA is TGTGCCAGCTCACCACCGAGCGGAGCTCGGGGCAATGAGCAGTTCTTC. Protein: CASSPPSGARGNEQFF.

The chain recombines TRBV28 with TRBJ1-1; 7 bases agree with TRBD1. The length of the CDR3 is 15 residues. V was pared by 5 bases and J by 3 bases, with 9 bases of the junction left unmatched. Germline CDR1 reads MDHEN; CDR2 reads SYDVKM. CDR3 in DNA: TGTGCCAGCAGTCCAAGCGACAGGGTGGACACTGAAGCTTTCTTT. Encoded protein: CASSPSDRVDTEAFF.

The chain links TRBV6-1 to TRBJ1-1; perhaps TRBD1 as D (6 bases). Germline V gene data show CDR1 as MNHNS and CDR2 as SASEGT. Trimming pared 1 base from V and 6 bases from J, leaving 12 bases between. This CDR3 contains 14 residues. The CDR3 loop reads CASSEGQGSAEAFF. CDR3 in DNA: TGTGCCAGCAGTGAAGGGCAGGGGAGCGCTGAAGCTTTCTTT.

This clone was seen more than once but under ten times. The chain uses TRBV5-5 and TRBJ1-5; 7 positions match TRBD1. The CDR3 is 14 residues long. The V gene's germline CDR1 is SGHKS and CDR2 YYEKEE (reference sequence). Unmatched junction bases numbered 5, after V lost 2 bases and J lost 6 bases. CDR3 bases: TGTGCCAGCAGCTTCGGAGGGGGCGGTCAGCCCCAGCATTTT. This translates into CASSFGGGGQPQHF.

V is TRBV28 and J is TRBJ1-5; weak D call: TRBD1 (5 bases). The ends were cut back, 6 bases at V and 12 bases at J, with 15 bases in the middle. Germline CDR1 MDHEN, CDR2 SYDVKM. The CDR3 has 12 amino acids. In DNA, the CDR3 is TGTGCCAGCAGCAGACGGGGGAGGGTCCAGCATTTT. It codes for CASSRRGRVQHF.

This chain links TRBV29-1 with TRBJ2-5, with unresolved D. V lost 3 bases and J lost 2, with 7 bases in between. CDR3 length: 12 amino acids. From germline, CDR1 is SQVTM and CDR2 ANQGSEA. The CDR3 reads CSVDWGQETQYF. In DNA, the CDR3 is TGCAGCGTTGACTGGGGACAAGAGACCCAGTACTTC.

This rearrangement joins TRBV4-1 to TRBJ2-7; D is uncertain. The V end lost 3 bases, the J end lost 0 bases, and 15 bases lay between the germline ends. Germline V gene lookup returns CDR1 MGHRA and CDR2 YSYEKL. The CDR3 is 16 amino acids. The CDR3 region is CASSQLDLISSYEQYF. CDR3 nucleotide sequence: TGCGCCAGCAGCCAGCTAGACTTAATCAGCTCCTACGAGCAGTACTTC.

The chain uses TRBV10-3 and TRBJ1-6; TRBD1 matches 8 bases. The V gene end was trimmed by 5 bases and the J gene end by 6 bases; junction bases not matched to a gene: 6. The CDR3 is 15 amino acids. From germline, CDR1 is ENHRY and CDR2 SYGVKD. The CDR3 here is CAISLDRATNSPLHF. The CDR3, as DNA: TGTGCCATCAGTCTGGACAGGGCCACTAATTCACCCCTCCACTTT.

The chain couples TRBV28 to TRBJ1-2, with TRBD1 identical over 7 bases. Trimming cost V 6 bases and J 4 bases; bases outside gene matches: 11. The CDR3 sequence is 15 residues long. The V gene's germline CDR1 is MDHEN and CDR2 SYDVKM. In nucleotides, the CDR3 is TGTGCCAGCAGGACGACACAGGGGTGGGGCTATGGCTACACCTTC. Translated, it gives CASRTTQGWGYGYTF.

J is TRBJ2-5 and V is TRBV18; D might be TRBD1 (6 bases). Trimming shortened V by 4 bases and J by 3 bases, and 9 bases separated the two germline ends. This CDR3 contains 13 residues. The germline V gene encodes CDR1 KGHSH and CDR2 LQKENI. CDR3 bases: TGTGCCAGCTCACAAAACAGGGAAGAGACCCAGTACTTC. It translates to CASSQNREETQYF.

This clone was counted a single time. This sequence joins TRBV18 and TRBJ2-7; the match to TRBD1 covers 8 bases. V gave up 3 bases and J gave up 5 bases; unmatched junction bases: 6. This CDR3 is 14 amino acids long. Per germline, CDR1 KGHSH and CDR2 LQKENI. The CDR3 nucleotides are TGTGCCAGCTCACCTTGGCGGACAGGGAACGAGCAGTACTTC. Translating gives CASSPWRTGNEQYF.